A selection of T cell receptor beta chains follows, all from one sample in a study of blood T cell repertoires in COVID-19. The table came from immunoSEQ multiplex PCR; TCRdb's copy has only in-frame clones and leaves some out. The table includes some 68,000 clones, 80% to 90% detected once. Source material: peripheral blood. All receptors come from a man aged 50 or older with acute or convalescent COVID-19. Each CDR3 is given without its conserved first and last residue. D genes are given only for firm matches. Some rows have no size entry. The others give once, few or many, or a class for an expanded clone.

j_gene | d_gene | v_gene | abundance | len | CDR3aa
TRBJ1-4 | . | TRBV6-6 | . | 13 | ASSTTGTTTEKLF
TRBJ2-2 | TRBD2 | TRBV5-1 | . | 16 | ASSPPGASGRITGELF
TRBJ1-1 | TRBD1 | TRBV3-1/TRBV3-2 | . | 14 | ASSQTTGGPTTEAF
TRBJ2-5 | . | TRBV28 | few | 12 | AGSTTDFQETQY
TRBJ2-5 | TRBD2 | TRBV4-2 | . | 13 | ASSPRTSGRQTQY
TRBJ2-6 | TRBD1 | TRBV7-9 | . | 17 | ASSLPGGQGAEGANVLT
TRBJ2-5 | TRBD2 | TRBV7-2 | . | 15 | ASSLGGSGSLKETQY
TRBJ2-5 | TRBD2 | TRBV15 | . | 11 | ATATIGGETQY
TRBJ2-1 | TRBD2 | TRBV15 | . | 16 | ATSRVRRGGKPYNEQF
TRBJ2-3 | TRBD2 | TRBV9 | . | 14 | ASSVASGNNADTQY
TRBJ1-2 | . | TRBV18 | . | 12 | ASSPEVRGDGYT
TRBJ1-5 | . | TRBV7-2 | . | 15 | ASSLAGGPTRNQPQH
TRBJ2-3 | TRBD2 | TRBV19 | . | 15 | ASSIGGLAGSLDTQY
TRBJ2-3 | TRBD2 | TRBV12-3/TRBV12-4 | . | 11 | ASSLRLAGPQY
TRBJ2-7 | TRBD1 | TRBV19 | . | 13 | ASSILTGNSYEQY
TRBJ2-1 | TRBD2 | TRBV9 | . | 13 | ASSAVGGSFGEQF
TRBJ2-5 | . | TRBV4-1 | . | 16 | ASSRLPTVRGGQETQY
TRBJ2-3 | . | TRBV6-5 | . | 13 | ASSYSPASTDTQY
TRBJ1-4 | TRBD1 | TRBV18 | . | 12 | ASSPRTGNEKLF
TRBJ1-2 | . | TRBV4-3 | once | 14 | ASSQDPEGANYGYT
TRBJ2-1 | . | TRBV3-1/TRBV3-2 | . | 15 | ASSPQRLAALYNEQF
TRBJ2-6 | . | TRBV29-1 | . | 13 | SVEEGASGANVLT
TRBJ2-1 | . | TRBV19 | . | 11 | ASSRGSYNEQF
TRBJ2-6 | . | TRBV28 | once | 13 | ASRREESGANVLT
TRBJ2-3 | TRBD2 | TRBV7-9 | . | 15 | ASSHPLAGGFTDTQY
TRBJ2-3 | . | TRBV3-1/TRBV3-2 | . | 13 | ASSQDLSRGDTQY
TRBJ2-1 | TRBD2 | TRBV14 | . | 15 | ASSLPSGLAGVDEQF
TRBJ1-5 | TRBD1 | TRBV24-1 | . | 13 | ATSDPGGPNQPQH
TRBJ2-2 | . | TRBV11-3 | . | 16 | ASSQPPWGELNTGELF
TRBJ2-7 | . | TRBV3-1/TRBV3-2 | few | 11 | ASSQETGYEQY
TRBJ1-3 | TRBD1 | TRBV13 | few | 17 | ASSLFVRPGQGFGNTIY
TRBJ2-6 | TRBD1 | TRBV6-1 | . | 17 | ASSETPGQYYSGANVLT
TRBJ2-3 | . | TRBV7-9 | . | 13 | ASNFKRGGTDTQY
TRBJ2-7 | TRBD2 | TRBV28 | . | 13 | ASSSGTSGSYEQY
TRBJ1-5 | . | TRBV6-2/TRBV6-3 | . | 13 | ASSPYGVSNQPQH
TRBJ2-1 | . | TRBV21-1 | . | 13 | ASRGGPSSYNEQF
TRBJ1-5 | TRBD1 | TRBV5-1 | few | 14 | ASSPGQGQSNQPQH
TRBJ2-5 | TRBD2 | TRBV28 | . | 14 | ASSLAGLAGEETQY
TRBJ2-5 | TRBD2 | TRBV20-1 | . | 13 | SASQAGGLQETQY